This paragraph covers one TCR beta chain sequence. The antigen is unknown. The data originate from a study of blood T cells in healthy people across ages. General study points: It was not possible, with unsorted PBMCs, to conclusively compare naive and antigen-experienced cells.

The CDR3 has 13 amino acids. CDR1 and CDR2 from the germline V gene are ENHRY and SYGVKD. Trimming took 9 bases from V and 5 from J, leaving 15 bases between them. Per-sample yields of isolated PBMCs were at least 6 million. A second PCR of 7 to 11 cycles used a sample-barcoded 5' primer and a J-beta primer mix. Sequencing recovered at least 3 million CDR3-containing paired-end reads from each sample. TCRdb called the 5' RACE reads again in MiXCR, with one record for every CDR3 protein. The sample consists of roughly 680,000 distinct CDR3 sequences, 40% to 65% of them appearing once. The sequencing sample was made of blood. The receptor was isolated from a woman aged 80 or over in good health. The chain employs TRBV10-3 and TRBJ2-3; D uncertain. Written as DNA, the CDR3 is TGTGCCATTAATTTCGGGTTGGGAGATACGCAGTATTTT. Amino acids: CAINFGLGDTQYF.